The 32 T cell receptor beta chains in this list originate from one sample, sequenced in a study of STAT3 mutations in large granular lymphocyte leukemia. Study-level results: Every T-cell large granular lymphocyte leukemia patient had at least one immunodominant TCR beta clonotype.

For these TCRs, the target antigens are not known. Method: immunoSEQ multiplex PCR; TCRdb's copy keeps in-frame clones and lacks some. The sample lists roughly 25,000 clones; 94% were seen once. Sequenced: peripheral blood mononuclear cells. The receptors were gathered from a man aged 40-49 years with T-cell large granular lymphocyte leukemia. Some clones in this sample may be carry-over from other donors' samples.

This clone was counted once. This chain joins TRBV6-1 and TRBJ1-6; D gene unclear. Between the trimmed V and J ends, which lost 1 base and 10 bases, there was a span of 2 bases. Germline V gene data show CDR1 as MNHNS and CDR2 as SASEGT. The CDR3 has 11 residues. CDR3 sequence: CASSEVSPLHF. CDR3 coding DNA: TGTGCCAGCAGTGAAGTGTCACCCCTCCACTTT.

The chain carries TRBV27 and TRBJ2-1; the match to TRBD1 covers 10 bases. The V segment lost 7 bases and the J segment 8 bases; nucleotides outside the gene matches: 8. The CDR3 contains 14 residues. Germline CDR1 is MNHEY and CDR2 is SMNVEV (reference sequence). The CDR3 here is CASNGDRGLDEQFF. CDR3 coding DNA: TGTGCCAGCAATGGGGACAGGGGCCTCGATGAGCAGTTCTTC.

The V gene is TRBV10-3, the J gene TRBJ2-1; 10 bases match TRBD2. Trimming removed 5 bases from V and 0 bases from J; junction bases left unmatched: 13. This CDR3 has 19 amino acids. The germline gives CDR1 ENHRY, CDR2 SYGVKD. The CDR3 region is CAISSRTPSGGFSYNEQFF. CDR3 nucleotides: TGTGCCATCAGTAGCCGGACCCCTAGCGGGGGATTCTCCTACAATGAGCAGTTCTTC.

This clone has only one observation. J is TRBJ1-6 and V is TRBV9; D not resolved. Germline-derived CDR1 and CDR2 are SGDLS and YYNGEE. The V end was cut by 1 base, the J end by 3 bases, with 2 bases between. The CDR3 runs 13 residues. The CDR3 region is CASSVNYNSPLHF. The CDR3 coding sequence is TGTGCCAGCAGCGTAAACTATAATTCACCCCTCCACTTT.

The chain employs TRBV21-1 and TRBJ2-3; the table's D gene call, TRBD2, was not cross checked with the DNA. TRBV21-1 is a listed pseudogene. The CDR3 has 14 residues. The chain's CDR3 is CASSMGTSGDTQYF. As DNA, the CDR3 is TGTGCCAGCAGCATGGGAACTAGCGGAGATACGCAGTATTTT.

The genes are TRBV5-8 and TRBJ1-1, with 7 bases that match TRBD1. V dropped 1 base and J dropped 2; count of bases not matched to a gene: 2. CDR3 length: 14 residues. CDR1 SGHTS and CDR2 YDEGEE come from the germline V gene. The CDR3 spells CASSLQGGNTEAFF. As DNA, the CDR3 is TGTGCCAGCAGCTTGCAGGGGGGTAACACTGAAGCTTTCTTT. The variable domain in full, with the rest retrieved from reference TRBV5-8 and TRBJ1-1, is EAGVTQSPTHLIKTRGQQATLRCSPISGHTSVYWYQQALGLGLQFLLWYDEGEERNRGNFPPRFSGRQFPNYSSELNVNALELEDSALYLCASSLQGGNTEAFFGQGTRLTVV.

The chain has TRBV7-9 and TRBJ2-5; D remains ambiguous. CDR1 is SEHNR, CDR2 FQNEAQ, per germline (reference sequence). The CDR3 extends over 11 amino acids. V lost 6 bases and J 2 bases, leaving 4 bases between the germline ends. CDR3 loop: CASRPQETQYF. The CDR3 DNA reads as TGTGCCAGCAGACCGCAAGAGACCCAGTACTTC.

This chain's CDR3 is CASSQASNQAGETQYF. Here the CDR3 DNA reads TGCGCCAGCAGCCAAGCCTCAAACCAAGCGGGAGAGACCCAGTACTTC. The V call is TRBV4-3, the J call TRBJ2-5; D perhaps matches TRBD2 (6 bases). Germline lookup yields CDR1 LGHNA and CDR2 YSLEER. V was clipped by 1 base and J by 4 bases, with 16 bases between them. This CDR3 contains 16 residues.

The CDR3 here is CATSSRRDSSYGYTF. The CDR3 DNA sequence: TGTGCCACCAGCAGTCGCCGGGACAGCTCCTATGGCTACACCTTC. The chain employs TRBV15 and TRBJ1-2; the match to TRBD1 covers 7 bases. J lost 4 bases, V lost 3 bases, and 8 bases had no gene match. Germline V gene sequence: CDR1 LNHNV, CDR2 YYDKDF (reference sequence). CDR3 length equals 15 residues. Full variable domain (outside the CDR3, taken from reference TRBV15 and TRBJ1-2): DAMVIQNPRYQVTQFGKPVTLSCSQTLNHNVMYWYQQKSSQAPKLLFHYYDKDFNNEADTPDNFQSRRPNTSFCFLDIRSPGLGDTAMYLCATSSRRDSSYGYTFGSGTRLTVV.

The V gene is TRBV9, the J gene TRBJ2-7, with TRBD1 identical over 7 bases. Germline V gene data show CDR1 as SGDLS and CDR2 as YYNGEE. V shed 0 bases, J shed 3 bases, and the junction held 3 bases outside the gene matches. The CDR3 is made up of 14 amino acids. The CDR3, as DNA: TGTGCCAGCAGCGTAGAGGCAGGGGGCTACGAGCAGTACTTC. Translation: CASSVEAGGYEQYF.

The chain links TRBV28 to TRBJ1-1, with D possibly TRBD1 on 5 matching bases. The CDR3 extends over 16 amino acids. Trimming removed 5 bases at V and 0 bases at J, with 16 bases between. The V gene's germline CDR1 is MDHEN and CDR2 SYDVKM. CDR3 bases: TGTGCCAGCAGTCTCCCGCGGGACCCCTTGAACACTGAAGCTTTCTTT. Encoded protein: CASSLPRDPLNTEAFF. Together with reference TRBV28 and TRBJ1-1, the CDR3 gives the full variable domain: DVKVTQSSRYLVKRTGEKVFLECVQDMDHENMFWYRQDPGLGLRLIYFSYDVKMKEKGDIPEGYSVSREKKERFSLILESASTNQTSMYLCASSLPRDPLNTEAFFGQGTRLTVV.

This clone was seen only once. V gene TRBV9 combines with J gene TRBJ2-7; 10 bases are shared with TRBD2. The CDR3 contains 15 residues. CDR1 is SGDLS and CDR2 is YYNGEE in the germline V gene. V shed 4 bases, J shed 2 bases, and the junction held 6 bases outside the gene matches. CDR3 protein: CASSPRGTSAYEQYF. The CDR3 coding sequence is TGTGCCAGCAGCCCCCGGGGGACTAGCGCCTACGAGCAGTACTTC. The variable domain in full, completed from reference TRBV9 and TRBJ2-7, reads DSGVTQTPKHLITATGQRVTLRCSPRSGDLSVYWYQQSLDQGLQFLIQYYNGEERAKGNILERFSAQQFPDLHSELNLSSLELGDSALYFCASSPRGTSAYEQYFGPGTRLTVT.

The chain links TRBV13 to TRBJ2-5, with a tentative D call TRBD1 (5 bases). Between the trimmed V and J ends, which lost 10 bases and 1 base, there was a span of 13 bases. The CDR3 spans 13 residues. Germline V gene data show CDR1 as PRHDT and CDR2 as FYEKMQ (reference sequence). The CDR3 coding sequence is TGTGCCATCTCAAGGGGTTTCCAAGAGACCCAGTACTTC. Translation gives CAISRGFQETQYF.

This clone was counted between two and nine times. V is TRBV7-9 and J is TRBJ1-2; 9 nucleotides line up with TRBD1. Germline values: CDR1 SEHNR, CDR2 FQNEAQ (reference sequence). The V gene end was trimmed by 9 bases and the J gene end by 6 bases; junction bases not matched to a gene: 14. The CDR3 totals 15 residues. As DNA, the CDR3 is TGTGCCAGTGAACAGGGGGCAGTGGGTATCCATGGCTACACCTTC. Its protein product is CASEQGAVGIHGYTF.

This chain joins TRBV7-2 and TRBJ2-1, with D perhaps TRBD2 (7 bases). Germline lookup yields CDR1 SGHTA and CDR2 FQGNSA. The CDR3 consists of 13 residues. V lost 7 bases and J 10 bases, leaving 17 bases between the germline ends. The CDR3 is CASTQRGGVEQFF. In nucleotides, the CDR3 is TGTGCCAGCACCCAGAGGGGGGGGGTCGAGCAGTTCTTC.

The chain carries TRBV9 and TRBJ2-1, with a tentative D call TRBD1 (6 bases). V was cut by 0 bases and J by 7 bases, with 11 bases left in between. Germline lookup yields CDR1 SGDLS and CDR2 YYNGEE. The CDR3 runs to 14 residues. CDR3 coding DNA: TGTGCCAGCAGCGTAGGCAGGGGCCCAAATGAGCAGTTCTTC. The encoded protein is CASSVGRGPNEQFF.

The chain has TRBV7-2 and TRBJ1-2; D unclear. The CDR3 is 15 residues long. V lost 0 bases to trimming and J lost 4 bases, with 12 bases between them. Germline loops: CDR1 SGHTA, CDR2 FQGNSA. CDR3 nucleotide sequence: TGTGCCAGCAGCTTAGCGAGGCGGAGTTCCTATGGCTACACCTTC. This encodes CASSLARRSSYGYTF.

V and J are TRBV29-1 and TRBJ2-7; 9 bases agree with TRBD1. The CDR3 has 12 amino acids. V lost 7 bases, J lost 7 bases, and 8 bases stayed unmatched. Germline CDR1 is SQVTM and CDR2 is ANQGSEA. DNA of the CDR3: TGCAGCGCTCGGACAGGGGAGGTGGAGCAGTACTTC. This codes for CSARTGEVEQYF.

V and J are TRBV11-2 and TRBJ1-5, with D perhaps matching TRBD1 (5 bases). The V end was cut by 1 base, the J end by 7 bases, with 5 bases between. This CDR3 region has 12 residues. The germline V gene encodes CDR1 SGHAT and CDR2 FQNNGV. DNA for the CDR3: TGTGCCAGCAGCTTAGGGGGGCAGCCCCAGCATTTT. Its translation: CASSLGGQPQHF.

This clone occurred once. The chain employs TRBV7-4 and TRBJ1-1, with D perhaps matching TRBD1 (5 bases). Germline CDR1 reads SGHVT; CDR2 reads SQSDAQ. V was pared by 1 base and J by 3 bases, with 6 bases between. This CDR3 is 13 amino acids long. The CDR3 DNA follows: TGTGCCAGCAGCTTAGGGGGCCACACTGAAGCTTTCTTT. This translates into CASSLGGHTEAFF.

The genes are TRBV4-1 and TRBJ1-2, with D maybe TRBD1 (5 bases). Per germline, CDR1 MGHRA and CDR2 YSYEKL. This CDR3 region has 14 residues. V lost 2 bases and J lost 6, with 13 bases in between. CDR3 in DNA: TGCGCCAGCAGCCAAACCGGAGGGGACGATGGCTACACCTTC. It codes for CASSQTGGDDGYTF.

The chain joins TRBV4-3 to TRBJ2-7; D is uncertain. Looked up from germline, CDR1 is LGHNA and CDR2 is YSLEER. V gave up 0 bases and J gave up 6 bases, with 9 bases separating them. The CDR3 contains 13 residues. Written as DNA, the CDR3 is TGCGCCAGCAGCCAAGAGAGTGGTTCCGAGCAGTACTTC. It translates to CASSQESGSEQYF.

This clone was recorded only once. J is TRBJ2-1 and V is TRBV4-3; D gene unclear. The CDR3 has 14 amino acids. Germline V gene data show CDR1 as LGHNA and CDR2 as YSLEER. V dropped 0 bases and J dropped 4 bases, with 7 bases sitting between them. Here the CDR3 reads CASSQDQGYNEQFF. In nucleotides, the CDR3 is TGCGCCAGCAGCCAAGATCAAGGGTACAATGAGCAGTTCTTC.

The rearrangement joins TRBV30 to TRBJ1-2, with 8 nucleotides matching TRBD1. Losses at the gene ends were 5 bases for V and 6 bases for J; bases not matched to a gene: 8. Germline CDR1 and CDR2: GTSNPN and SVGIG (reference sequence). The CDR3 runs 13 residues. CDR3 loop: CAWAKQGVDGYTF. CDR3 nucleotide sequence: TGTGCCTGGGCGAAACAGGGGGTTGATGGCTACACCTTC.

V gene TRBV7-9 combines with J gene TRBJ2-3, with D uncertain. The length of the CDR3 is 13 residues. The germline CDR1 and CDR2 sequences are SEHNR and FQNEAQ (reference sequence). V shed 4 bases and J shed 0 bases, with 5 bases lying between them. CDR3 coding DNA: TGTGCCAGCAGCTCTCCGAGCACAGATACGCAGTATTTT. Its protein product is CASSSPSTDTQYF.

DNA of the CDR3: TGTGCCAGCAACATTGGACTAGCGGCCACAGATACGCAGTATTTT. Protein product: CASNIGLAATDTQYF. The V call is TRBV5-6, the J call TRBJ2-3, with 10 positions matching TRBD2. Per the germline V gene, CDR1 is SGHDT and CDR2 is YYEEEE. V shed 6 bases, J shed 2 bases, and the junction held 6 bases outside the gene matches. The CDR3 loop spans 15 amino acids.

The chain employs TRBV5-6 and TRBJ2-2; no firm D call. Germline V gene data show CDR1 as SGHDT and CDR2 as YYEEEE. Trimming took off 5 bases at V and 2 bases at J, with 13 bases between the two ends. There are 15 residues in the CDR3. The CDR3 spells CASSPAAGNTGELFF. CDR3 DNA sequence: TGTGCCAGCAGTCCGGCGGCAGGTAACACCGGGGAGCTGTTTTTT.

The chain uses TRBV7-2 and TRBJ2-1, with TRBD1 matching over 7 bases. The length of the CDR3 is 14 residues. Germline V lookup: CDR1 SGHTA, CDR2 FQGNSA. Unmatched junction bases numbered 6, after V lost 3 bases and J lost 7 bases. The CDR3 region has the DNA TGTGCCAGCAGCTTTCTCCGACAGGGAAATGAGCAGTTCTTC. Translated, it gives CASSFLRQGNEQFF.

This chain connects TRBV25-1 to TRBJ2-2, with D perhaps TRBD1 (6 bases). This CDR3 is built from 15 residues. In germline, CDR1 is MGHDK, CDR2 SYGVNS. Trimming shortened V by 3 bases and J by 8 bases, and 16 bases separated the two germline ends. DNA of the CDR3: TGTGCCAGCAGTGATATGGGGGCTGGGATAGGGGAGCTGTTTTTT. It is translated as CASSDMGAGIGELFF.

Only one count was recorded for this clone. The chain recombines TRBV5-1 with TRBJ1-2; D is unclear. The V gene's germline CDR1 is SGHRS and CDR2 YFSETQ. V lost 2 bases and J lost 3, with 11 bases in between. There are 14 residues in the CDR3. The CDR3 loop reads CASSFNVGDYGYTF. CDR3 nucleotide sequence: TGCGCCAGCAGCTTTAATGTCGGGGACTATGGCTACACCTTC.

The CDR3 DNA is TGTGCCCTAGAAATCCGGGACAGGGGATCGTACCAAGAGACCCAGTACTTC. It encodes CALEIRDRGSYQETQYF. This chain joins TRBV30 and TRBJ2-5; 10 nucleotides line up with TRBD1. This CDR3 has 17 residues. Germline values: CDR1 GTSNPN, CDR2 SVGIG (reference sequence). Germline trimming cut 8 bases from V and 0 bases from J; bases unmatched to any gene: 15.

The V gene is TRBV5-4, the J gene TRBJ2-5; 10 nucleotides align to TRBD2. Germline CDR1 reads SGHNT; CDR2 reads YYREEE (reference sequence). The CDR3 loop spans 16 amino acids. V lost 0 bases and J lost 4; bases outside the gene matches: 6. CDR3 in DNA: TGTGCCAGCAGCTTGGATCCAGCGGGGGGGCCAGAGACCCAGTACTTC. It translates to CASSLDPAGGPETQYF.